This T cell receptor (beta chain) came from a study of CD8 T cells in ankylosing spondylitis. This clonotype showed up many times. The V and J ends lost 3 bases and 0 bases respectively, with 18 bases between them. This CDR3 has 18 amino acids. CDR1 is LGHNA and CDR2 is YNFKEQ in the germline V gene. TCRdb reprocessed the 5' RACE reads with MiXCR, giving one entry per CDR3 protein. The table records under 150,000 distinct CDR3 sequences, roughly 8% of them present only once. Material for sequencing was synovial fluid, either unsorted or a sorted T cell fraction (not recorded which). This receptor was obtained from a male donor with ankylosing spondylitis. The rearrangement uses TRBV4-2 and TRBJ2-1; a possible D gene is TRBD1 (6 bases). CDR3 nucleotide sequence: TGTGCCAGCAGCCAGACAGGAGGCAGGCTTAGCTCCTACAATGAGCAGTTCTTC. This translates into CASSQTGGRLSSYNEQFF.